The 25 T cell receptor beta chains presented below share a single source sample, sequenced in a study of quantifying T cell responses using KT2 cells (dated by TCRdb to about 2017). Looking at the study overall: RNA was DNase-treated and reverse transcribed with TCR alpha and beta constant-region primers, mostly using SuperScript III.

Libraries came from UMI-ligation and nested PCR. TCRdb names Illumina MiSeq as the instrument used. A single-stranded oligonucleotide carrying the Illumina SP2 sequence and a UMI was ligated to the cDNA 3' end using T4 RNA ligase 1. PCR1 used about 4 cycles (98 degrees C 15 s, 69 degrees C 30 s, 72 degrees C 40 s), and the beta primer was an equimolar mix of RC1.1 and RC1.2 that covered TRBC1 and TRBC2. In-frame beta chains were kept once TCRdb had trimmed the public reads at Q25 with fastp and called clones with MiXCR. Each entry merges the rows of one CDR3 protein and shows their most common DNA and genes. This sample comprises over 55,000 distinct CDR3 sequences, roughly 12% of them detected only once. Together, the top ten hold roughly 10% of the sample. Sequenced sample: PBMCs spiked with cells of the T cell clone KT2. The receptors were sampled from a human donor.

This clonotype was seen repeatedly, ten times or more. The V call is TRBV24-1, the J call TRBJ1-1; no firm D call. The CDR3 spans 16 residues. Deletions cut 0 bases from V and 4 bases from J, with 14 bases between. Germline V gene sequence: CDR1 KGHDR, CDR2 SFDVKD. The CDR3 loop reads CATSDLQGVEGTEAFF. As DNA, the CDR3 is TGTGCCACCAGTGATTTGCAAGGAGTTGAAGGCACTGAAGCTTTCTTT.

The chain recombines TRBV27 with TRBJ1-4; tentatively, D is TRBD1 (6 bases). Trimming took off 2 bases at V and 7 bases at J, with 14 bases between the two ends. The CDR3 spans 15 residues. Germline V CDR1 and CDR2: MNHEY, SMNVEV (reference sequence). CDR3 sequence: CASSLETGGREKLFF. CDR3 bases: TGTGCCAGCAGTTTAGAGACAGGAGGCCGTGAAAAACTGTTTTTT.

The V and J genes are TRBV5-1 and TRBJ2-7; TRBD2 matches 7 bases. Germline CDR1 reads SGHRS; CDR2 reads YFSETQ. The J segment lost 4 bases and the V segment lost 0 bases, leaving 10 bases of the junction unmatched. CDR3 length: 16 residues. The DNA for the CDR3 is TGCGCCAGCAGCTTGGGACCCGGACTAGTTAGTTACGAGCAGTACTTC. Translated, it gives CASSLGPGLVSYEQYF.

This clonotype was counted only a few times. The V call is TRBV5-5, the J call TRBJ2-3; D unresolved. Germline loops: CDR1 SGHKS, CDR2 YYEKEE (reference sequence). The CDR3 loop spans 14 amino acids. V lost 7 bases to trimming and J lost 2 bases, with 14 bases between them. This CDR3 reads CASGPSGTTDTQYF. The CDR3 DNA reads as TGTGCCAGCGGACCTTCAGGAACCACAGATACGCAGTATTTT.

This clonotype came up many times. The chain uses TRBV5-5 and TRBJ1-1; no clear D. V lost 0 bases and J 1 base, leaving 7 bases between the germline ends. This CDR3 is built from 14 residues. Germline CDR1 and CDR2: SGHKS and YYEKEE (reference sequence). CDR3 protein: CASSLVPENTEAFF. The CDR3 DNA sequence: TGTGCCAGCAGCTTGGTTCCCGAGAACACTGAAGCTTTCTTT. The full variable domain, with the rest looked up from reference TRBV5-5 and TRBJ1-1, is DAGVTQSPTHLIKTRGQQVTLRCSPISGHKSVSWYQQVLGQGPQFIFQYYEKEERGRGNFPDRFSARQFPNYSSELNVNALLLGDSALYLCASSLVPENTEAFFGQGTRLTVV.

This clonotype was observed a handful of times. This rearrangement joins TRBV6-1 to TRBJ1-1; no clear D. The CDR3 loop spans 13 amino acids. V dropped 4 bases and J dropped 8 bases, with 14 bases sitting between them. Germline values: CDR1 MNHNS, CDR2 SASEGT. The CDR3 reads CASSVIRWVEAFF. CDR3 DNA sequence: TGTGCCAGCAGTGTGATTCGTTGGGTCGAAGCTTTCTTT.

V and J are TRBV30 and TRBJ2-3; weak D call: TRBD2 (5 bases). Germline CDR1 reads GTSNPN; CDR2 reads SVGIG (reference sequence). V was cut by 0 bases and J by 0 bases, with 7 bases left in between. The CDR3 extends over 14 amino acids. DNA for the CDR3: TGTGCCTGGAGTGTACTAGACAGCACAGATACGCAGTATTTT. Its translation is CAWSVLDSTDTQYF.

The V and J genes are TRBV15 and TRBJ2-3; no reliable D call. CDR3 length: 13 amino acids. The V gene's germline CDR1 is LNHNV and CDR2 YYDKDF (reference sequence). The germline V and J ends were trimmed by 0 bases and 5 bases, with 6 bases remaining between them. The DNA of the CDR3 is TGTGCCACCAGCAGAGATTTTGAAGATACGCAGTATTTT. Amino acid sequence: CATSRDFEDTQYF.

A few counts support this clonotype. The chain couples TRBV11-2 to TRBJ1-5; no definite D call. CDR3 size: 15 residues. Looked up from germline, CDR1 is SGHAT and CDR2 is FQNNGV. The V end was cut by 4 bases, the J end by 5 bases, with 15 bases between. The CDR3 DNA reads TGTGCCAGCAGCTCTATAGCGGGTATGGATCAGCCCCAGCATTTT. It yields the protein CASSSIAGMDQPQHF.

The chain couples TRBV2 to TRBJ2-5; D not resolved. Germline CDR1 and CDR2: SNHLY and FYNNEI. V gave up 8 bases and J gave up 3 bases, with 7 bases separating them. The CDR3 covers 11 residues. The CDR3 reads CASGAEETQYF. CDR3 DNA: TGTGCCAGCGGAGCAGAAGAGACCCAGTACTTC. The entire variable domain, with the rest obtained from reference TRBV2 and TRBJ2-5, is as follows: EPEVTQTPSHQVTQMGQEVILRCVPISNHLYFYWYRQILGQKVEFLVSFYNNEISEKSEIFDDQFSVERPDGSNFTLKIRSTKLEDSAMYFCASGAEETQYFGPGTRLLVL.

Only a few counts were recorded for this clonotype. The rearrangement links TRBV7-2 to TRBJ2-3; either TRBD1 or TRBD2 may fit D (5 bases each). The V gene lost 2 bases and the J gene lost 2 bases, with 8 bases spanning the gap. Germline V gene lookup returns CDR1 SGHTA and CDR2 FQGNSA. The CDR3 length is 14 residues. CDR3 protein: CASSLRDDTDTQYF. As DNA, the CDR3 is TGTGCCAGCAGCTTAAGGGACGACACAGATACGCAGTATTTT.

This clonotype was counted ten times or more. CDR3 coding DNA: TGTGCCAGCAGCCAAGATGGGCCGGAGAATTCACCCCTCCACTTT. Translation gives CASSQDGPENSPLHF. V usage is TRBV4-2 and J usage is TRBJ1-6; D is ambiguous. Germline CDR1 reads LGHNA; CDR2 reads YNFKEQ. V lost 0 bases and J 7 bases, leaving 10 bases between the germline ends. The CDR3 loop spans 15 amino acids.

CDR3 nucleotide sequence: TGCGCCAGCAGCCAAGATGGGGCCGGACTAGCGGGGGGGAAAAAAGAGACCCAGTACTTC. It specifies CASSQDGAGLAGGKKETQYF. V usage is TRBV4-1 and J usage is TRBJ2-5, with 15 bases aligning to TRBD2. Trimming removed 0 bases from V and 3 bases from J; junction bases left unmatched: 11. CDR1 and CDR2 from the germline V gene are MGHRA and YSYEKL. The CDR3 covers 20 residues.

The V and J genes are TRBV20-1 and TRBJ2-3, with 10 bases matching TRBD2. V trimming: 6 bases; J trimming: 7 bases; junction bases outside the gene matches: 10. This CDR3 spans 14 amino acids. Germline values: CDR1 DFQATT, CDR2 SNEGSKA (reference sequence). CDR3 DNA sequence: TGCAGTGCCCAGGCAAGCGGGAGGGCCAATACGCAGTATTTT. Translating gives CSAQASGRANTQYF.

This clonotype was picked up a small number of times. The chain links TRBV25-1 to TRBJ1-1; 11 nucleotides agree with TRBD1. V shed 6 bases, J shed 4 bases, and the junction held 7 bases outside the gene matches. This CDR3 spans 15 amino acids. CDR1 is MGHDK and CDR2 is SYGVNS in the germline V gene. Here the CDR3 reads CASRVPGTGGTEAFF. The CDR3 DNA is TGTGCCAGCAGGGTTCCTGGGACAGGGGGCACTGAAGCTTTCTTT.

The chain joins TRBV7-9 to TRBJ2-7; no definite D call. The length of the CDR3 is 18 residues. Germline V gene sequence: CDR1 SEHNR, CDR2 FQNEAQ (reference sequence). The V end was cut by 1 base, the J end by 2 bases, with 21 bases between. The CDR3 reads CASSLGGYRAGFPYEQYF. DNA for the CDR3: TGTGCCAGCAGCTTAGGTGGCTACCGAGCCGGTTTTCCCTACGAGCAGTACTTC.

The sample holds a few counts of this clonotype. The chain uses TRBV5-1 and TRBJ1-2; D gene unclear. This CDR3 has 13 amino acids. V gave up 0 bases and J gave up 6 bases, with 9 bases separating them. From germline, CDR1 is SGHRS and CDR2 YFSETQ. The CDR3 protein is CASSLDLADGYTF. For the CDR3, the DNA is TGCGCCAGCAGCTTGGATCTGGCAGATGGCTACACCTTC.

V and J are TRBV14 and TRBJ2-2; perhaps D is TRBD1 or TRBD2 (5 bases each). Trimming stripped 3 bases from V and 13 bases from J, with 18 bases between. Germline V gene sequence: CDR1 SGHDN, CDR2 FVKESK. The CDR3 contains 14 residues. The CDR3 DNA follows: TGTGCCAGCAGCCAGACAGCGGAGTGGGCGAGGCTGTTTTTT. Amino acid sequence: CASSQTAEWARLFF. The whole variable domain, filled in from reference TRBV14 and TRBJ2-2, reads EAGVTQFPSHSVIEKGQTVTLRCDPISGHDNLYWYRRVMGKEIKFLLHFVKESKQDESGMPNNRFLAERTGGTYSTLKVQPAELEDSGVYFCASSQTAEWARLFFGEGSRLTVL.

This clonotype was counted only a few times. The J gene is TRBJ1-2, the V gene TRBV29-1; D uncertain. Trimming left V 3 bases short and J 4 bases short, with 15 bases between. Germline CDR1 and CDR2: SQVTM and ANQGSEA. The CDR3 is made up of 14 amino acids. The CDR3 here is CSVELIGRTYGYTF. CDR3 nucleotides: TGCAGCGTTGAGTTGATAGGGCGGACCTATGGCTACACCTTC.

CDR3 sequence (DNA): TGTGCCAGCAGTCGACATTATAGCAATCAGCCCCAGCATTTT. This sequence encodes CASSRHYSNQPQHF. The chain combines TRBV6-2 or TRBV6-3 with TRBJ1-5; unclear D gene. Trimming took off 5 bases at V and 0 bases at J, with 8 bases between the two ends. The CDR3 covers 14 residues. From germline, CDR1 is MNHEY and CDR2 SVGEGT.

This clonotype has a handful of counts. The CDR3 region is CASSSPGTAYNEQFF. In DNA form, the CDR3 reads TGTGCCAGCAGTTCCCCCGGGACCGCATACAATGAGCAGTTCTTC. This rearrangement joins TRBV28 to TRBJ2-1; either TRBD1 or TRBD2 may fit D (5 bases each). CDR1 and CDR2 (germline): MDHEN, SYDVKM. CDR3 length equals 15 residues. V was cut by 4 bases and J by 4 bases, with 14 bases left in between.

This clonotype was counted between two and nine times. The chain recombines TRBV6-2 or TRBV6-3 with TRBJ1-1; D call uncertain. The germline V and J ends were trimmed by 6 bases and 5 bases, with 7 bases remaining between them. The CDR3 spans 11 residues. CDR1 MNHEY and CDR2 SVGEGT come from the germline V gene. The CDR3 region has the DNA TGTGCCAGCAGAGACGGGACTGAAGCTTTCTTT. Protein: CASRDGTEAFF.

This clonotype came up many times. The chain recombines TRBV6-5 with TRBJ2-3; 7 bases fit TRBD2. V lost 6 bases to trimming and J lost 5 bases; unmatched junction nucleotides: 5. CDR1 and CDR2 (germline): MNHEY, SVGAGI. This CDR3 region has 13 residues. The CDR3 spells CASRSGGRDTQYF. CDR3 DNA sequence: TGTGCCAGCAGAAGCGGCGGGAGAGATACGCAGTATTTT.

The chain carries TRBV30 and TRBJ2-3; 8 nucleotides line up with TRBD2. The CDR3 totals 16 residues. V lost 1 base, J lost 5 bases, and 11 bases stayed unmatched. Germline values: CDR1 GTSNPN, CDR2 SVGIG (reference sequence). The DNA for the CDR3 is TGTGCCTGGAGTGCAGGCGCGGGAGGATGGGTAGATACGCAGTATTTT. As protein: CAWSAGAGGWVDTQYF.

A few counts support this clonotype. The rearrangement uses TRBV20-1 and TRBJ2-7; 8 nucleotides agree with TRBD2. The CDR3 extends over 15 amino acids. Germline lookup yields CDR1 DFQATT and CDR2 SNEGSKA (reference sequence). V dropped 6 bases and J dropped 4; count of bases not matched to a gene: 14. The CDR3, as DNA: TGCAGTGCCCCCGTGATTGCGGGAGGTGGGTACGAGCAGTACTTC. It codes for CSAPVIAGGGYEQYF.